This T cell receptor beta chain was recorded in a study of T cell responses to AZD1222 COVID-19 vaccine. Study conclusions and caveats: White British donors predominated, females outnumbered males, and clonal diversity was possibly underestimated. Targets within unmutated variant regions were reportedly found for nearly half of spike-specific TCRs. CD4 TCRs linked to vaccination spanned spike, dominating at 160-218 and 743-854.

Some clones are missing from TCRdb's copy, which holds only in-frame ones; the method was immunoSEQ multiplex PCR. Here the sample spans some 120,000 clones, 70% to 90% being singletons. In the case of this clone: The antigen is unknown.

V was shortened by 1 base and J by 4 bases, with 16 bases between the two germline ends. The CDR3 consists of 17 residues. Germline assignment: CDR1 KGHDR and CDR2 SFDVKD. The sequence was collected from an adult in good health. The source was peripheral blood, collected on day 0 of AZD1222 vaccination. The chain couples TRBV24-1 to TRBJ2-1, with a possible D match to TRBD2 (7 bases). CDR3 nucleotide sequence: TGTGCCACCAGTGATTTTCGAGGGGGGGGTAGGTACAATGAGCAGTTCTTC. Its protein is CATSDFRGGGRYNEQFF.